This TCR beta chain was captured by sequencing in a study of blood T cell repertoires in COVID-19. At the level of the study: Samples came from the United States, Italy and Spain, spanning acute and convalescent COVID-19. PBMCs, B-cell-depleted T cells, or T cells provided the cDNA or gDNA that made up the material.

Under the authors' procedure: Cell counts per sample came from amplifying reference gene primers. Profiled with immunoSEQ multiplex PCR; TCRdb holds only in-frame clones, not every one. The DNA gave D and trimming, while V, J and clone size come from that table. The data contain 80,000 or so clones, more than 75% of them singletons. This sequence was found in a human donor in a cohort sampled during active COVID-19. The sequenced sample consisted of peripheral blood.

The CDR3 spells CASTHNRADQPQHF. As DNA, the CDR3 is TGTGCCAGCACCCATAACAGGGCTGATCAGCCCCAGCATTTT. The chain combines TRBV6-6 with TRBJ1-5; maybe TRBD1 (6 bases). Trimming pared 7 bases from V and 5 bases from J, leaving 15 bases between. The CDR3 runs to 14 residues. Germline CDR1 MNHNY, CDR2 SVGAGI (reference sequence).